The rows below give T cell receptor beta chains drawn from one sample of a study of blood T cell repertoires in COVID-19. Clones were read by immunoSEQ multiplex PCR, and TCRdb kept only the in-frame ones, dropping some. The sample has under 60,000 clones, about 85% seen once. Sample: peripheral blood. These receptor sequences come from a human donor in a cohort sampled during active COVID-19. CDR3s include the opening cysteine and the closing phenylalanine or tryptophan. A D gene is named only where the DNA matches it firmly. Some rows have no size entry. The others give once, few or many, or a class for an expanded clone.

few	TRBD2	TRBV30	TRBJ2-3	CAWSVREADTQYF	TGTGCCTGGAGTGTACGGGAGGCAGATACGCAGTATTTT
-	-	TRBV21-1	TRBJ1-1	CASSRFPGQGTTEAFF	TGTGCCAGCAGCAGATTTCCGGGACAGGGTACCACTGAAGCTTTCTTT
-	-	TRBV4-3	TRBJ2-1	CASSQRSRHEQFF	TGCGCCAGCAGCCAGCGGTCCCGGCATGAGCAGTTCTTC
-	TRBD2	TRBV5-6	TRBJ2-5	CASRRTSGSKETQYF	TGTGCCAGCAGGCGGACTAGCGGGAGTAAGGAGACCCAGTACTTC
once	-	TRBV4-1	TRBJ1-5	CASSQGSRQGGQPQHF	TGCGCCAGCAGCCAAGGCTCACGGCAGGGTGGTCAGCCCCAGCATTTT
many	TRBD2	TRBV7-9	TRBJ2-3	CASSSLAGLTDTQYF	TGTGCCAGCAGCTCGCTAGCGGGCCTCACAGATACGCAGTATTTT
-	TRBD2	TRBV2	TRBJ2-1	CASGLAGGVYEQFF	TGTGCCAGCGGCCTAGCGGGAGGAGTTTATGAGCAGTTCTTC
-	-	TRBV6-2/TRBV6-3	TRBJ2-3	CASRPSAGPSSGLDTQYF	TGTGCCAGCAGACCTTCGGCGGGACCCTCATCAGGACTAGATACGCAGTATTTT
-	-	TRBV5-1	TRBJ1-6	CASSLVSGHSPYNSPLHF	TGCGCCAGCAGCTTGGTTTCGGGACATAGTCCCTATAATTCACCCCTCCACTTT
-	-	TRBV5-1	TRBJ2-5	CASSPRLGSAQYF	TGCGCCAGCAGCCCAAGACTAGGGTCGGCCCAGTACTTC
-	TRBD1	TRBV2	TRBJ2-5	CASRRSGTGKETQYF	TGTGCCAGCAGGCGGTCCGGGACAGGGAAAGAGACCCAGTACTTC
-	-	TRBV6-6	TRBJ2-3	CASSLGPKRPEPLYRSTDTQYF	TGTGCCAGCAGTCTTGGACCCAAGAGACCCGAACCCCTTTACAGGAGCACAGATACGCAGTATTTT
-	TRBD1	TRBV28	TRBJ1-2	CHTGTGSKYGYTF	TGTCATACCGGGACAGGGAGTAAATATGGCTACACCTTC
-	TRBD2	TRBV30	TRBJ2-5	CAWNLAGEETQYF	TGTGCCTGGAATCTAGCGGGAGAAGAGACCCAGTACTTC
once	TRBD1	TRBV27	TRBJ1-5	CASSSGSGGNQPQHF	TGTGCCAGCAGTTCCGGATCAGGGGGAAATCAGCCCCAGCATTTT
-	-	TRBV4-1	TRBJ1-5	CASSPPPGISQPQHF	TGCGCCAGCAGCCCGCCCCCGGGAATAAGTCAGCCCCAGCATTTT
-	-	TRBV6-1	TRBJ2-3	CASSGLGHHPSTDTQYF	TGTGCCAGCAGTGGCCTAGGACACCATCCTAGCACAGATACGCAGTATTTT
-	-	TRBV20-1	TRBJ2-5	CSASQETQYF	TGCAGTGCTTCTCAAGAGACCCAGTACTTC
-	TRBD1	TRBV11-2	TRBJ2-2	CASSYQTGGADLFF	TGTGCCAGCAGCTACCAAACAGGGGGCGCAGACCTGTTTTTT
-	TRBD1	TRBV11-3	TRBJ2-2	CASSLSGTVKTGELFF	TGTGCCAGCAGCTTGTCCGGGACAGTTAAAACCGGGGAGCTGTTTTTT
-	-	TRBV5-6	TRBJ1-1	CASSSFDKNTEAFF	TGTGCCAGCAGTTCCTTCGACAAGAACACTGAAGCTTTCTTT
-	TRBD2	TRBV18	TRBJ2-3	CASSPPTSGRQADTQYF	TGTGCCAGCTCACCACCGACTAGCGGGAGGCAGGCAGATACGCAGTATTTT
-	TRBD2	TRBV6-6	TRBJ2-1	CASSSSGSGEQFF	TGTGCCAGCAGCTCAAGCGGGAGCGGAGAGCAGTTCTTC
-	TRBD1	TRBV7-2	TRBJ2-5	CASSLGAGGKTETQYF	TGTGCCAGCAGCTTAGGGGCAGGGGGCAAGACAGAGACCCAGTACTTC
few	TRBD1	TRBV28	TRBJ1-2	CASDRGGSGYTF	TGTGCCAGCGACAGAGGGGGCAGTGGCTACACCTTC
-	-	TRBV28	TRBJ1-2	CASRVLGDGYTF	TGTGCCAGCCGGGTCCTTGGCGATGGCTACACCTTC
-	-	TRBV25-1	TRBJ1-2	CASSDSGRALYGYTF	TGTGCCAGCAGTGATTCCGGGAGGGCCCTCTATGGCTACACCTTC
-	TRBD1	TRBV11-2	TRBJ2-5	CASSYPGTGGETQYF	TGTGCCAGCAGCTACCCCGGGACAGGGGGCGAGACCCAGTACTTC
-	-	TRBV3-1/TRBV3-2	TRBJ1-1	CASSQEGYGVNTEAFF	TGTGCCAGCAGCCAAGAAGGGTACGGGGTCAACACTGAAGCTTTCTTT
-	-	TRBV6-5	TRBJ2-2	CASSIGGGTGELFF	TGTGCCAGCAGTATAGGGGGCGGGACAGGGGAGCTGTTTTTT
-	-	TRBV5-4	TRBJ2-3	CASSRTGGYTDTQYF	TGTGCCAGCAGCCGGACAGGAGGGTACACAGATACGCAGTATTTT
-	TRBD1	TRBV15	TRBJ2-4	CATSRDKVGTGENIQYF	TGTGCCACCAGCAGAGATAAGGTCGGGACAGGAGAAAACATTCAGTACTTC
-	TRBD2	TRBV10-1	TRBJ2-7	CASSESGAGGSNEQYF	TGCGCCAGCAGTGAGTCCGGGGCGGGAGGATCCAACGAGCAGTACTTC
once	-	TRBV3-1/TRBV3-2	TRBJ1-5	CASSQDSRDQHF	TGTGCCAGCAGCCAAGATTCCAGGGACCAGCATTTT
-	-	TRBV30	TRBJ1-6	CAWSADSIRTYSPLHF	TGTGCCTGGAGTGCGGACAGTATAAGAACATATTCACCCCTCCACTTT
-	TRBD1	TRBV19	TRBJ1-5	CASSRERGQGAGGYSNQPQHF	TGTGCCAGTAGTCGCGAGCGGGGACAGGGCGCGGGTGGATATAGCAATCAGCCCCAGCATTTT
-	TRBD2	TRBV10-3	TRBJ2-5	CAISDRGREGTQYF	TGTGCCATCAGTGATAGGGGCAGGGAGGGGACCCAGTACTTC
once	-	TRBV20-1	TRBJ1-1	CSASPGDEAFF	TGCAGTGCTAGTCCCGGGGATGAAGCTTTCTTT
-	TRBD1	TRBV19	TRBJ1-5	CASSPGQGTQPQHF	TGTGCCAGTAGCCCGGGACAGGGGACTCAGCCCCAGCATTTT
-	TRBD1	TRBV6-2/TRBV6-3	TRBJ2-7	CASSYPDRVHEQYF	TGTGCCAGCAGTTACCCAGACAGGGTCCACGAGCAGTACTTC
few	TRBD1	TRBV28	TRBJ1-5	CASSFRQGIQPQHF	TGTGCCAGCAGTTTCAGACAGGGGATCCAGCCCCAGCATTTT
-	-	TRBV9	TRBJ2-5	CASSVAAGQETQYF	TGTGCCAGCAGCGTAGCTGCGGGACAAGAGACCCAGTACTTC
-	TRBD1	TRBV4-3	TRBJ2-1	CASSQEGTGLVAQFF	TGCGCCAGCAGCCAAGAAGGGACAGGTCTTGTGGCGCAGTTCTTC
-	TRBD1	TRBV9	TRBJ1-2	CASNRGSGGYTF	TGTGCCAGCAACAGGGGAAGCGGTGGCTACACCTTC
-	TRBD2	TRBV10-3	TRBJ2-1	CAISETGTSGRALKFF	TGTGCCATCAGTGAGACCGGGACTAGCGGGAGGGCCCTCAAGTTCTTC
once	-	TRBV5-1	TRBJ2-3	CASSLASETDTQYF	TGCGCCAGCAGCTTGGCGTCGGAGACAGATACGCAGTATTTT
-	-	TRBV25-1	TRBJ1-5	CASSRTGNQPQHF	TGTGCCAGCAGCCGGACAGGCAATCAGCCCCAGCATTTT
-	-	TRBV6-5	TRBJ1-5	CASKISGNQPQHF	TGTGCCAGCAAGATCAGCGGGAATCAGCCCCAGCATTTT
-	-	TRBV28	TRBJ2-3	CASTLPTATDTQYF	TGTGCCAGCACCCTTCCTACAGCCACAGATACGCAGTATTTT
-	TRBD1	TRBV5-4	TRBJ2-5	CASSTPGGQGDILETQYF	TGTGCCAGCAGCACGCCGGGGGGACAGGGGGATATTTTAGAGACCCAGTACTTC
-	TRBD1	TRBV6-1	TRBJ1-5	CASSARTGPGNQPQHF	TGTGCCAGCAGTGCACGGACAGGGCCGGGGAATCAGCCCCAGCATTTT
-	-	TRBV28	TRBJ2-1	CASTLASEQFF	TGTGCCAGCACCCTGGCAAGTGAGCAGTTCTTC
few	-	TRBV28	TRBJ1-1	CASTLGRGRNTEAFF	TGTGCCAGCACCTTGGGGCGGGGGCGTAACACTGAAGCTTTCTTT
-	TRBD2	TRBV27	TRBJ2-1	CASSALTSGIYNEQFF	TGTGCCAGCAGTGCCCTGACTAGCGGGATCTACAATGAGCAGTTCTTC
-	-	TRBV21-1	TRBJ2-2	CASSSQGAPNTGELFF	TGTGCCAGCAGCTCCCAGGGTGCGCCGAACACCGGGGAGCTGTTTTTT